This T cell receptor (beta chain) was found in a study of breast tumors, draining lymph nodes, adjacent tissues. Trimming removed 6 bases at V and 0 bases at J, with 12 bases between. This CDR3 has 14 residues. Germline assignment: CDR1 DFQATT and CDR2 SNEGSKA (reference sequence). This clonotype appeared many times. A single record per CDR3 protein comes from TCRdb applying MiXCR to the multiplex PCR reads. The profile shows approximately 210,000 distinct CDR3 sequences, under 40% of them singletons. Samples came from axillary lymph nodes draining the breast cancer. The TCR originated in a female donor with breast cancer. Some clones in this sample may be carry-over from other donors' samples. The sequenced material came from axillary lymph node tissue. The chain combines TRBV20-1 with TRBJ1-5, with a weak D call TRBD1 (5 bases). The CDR3 sequence: CSANGGDSNQPQHF. The CDR3 coding sequence is TGCAGTGCCAATGGGGGGGATAGCAATCAGCCCCAGCATTTT.